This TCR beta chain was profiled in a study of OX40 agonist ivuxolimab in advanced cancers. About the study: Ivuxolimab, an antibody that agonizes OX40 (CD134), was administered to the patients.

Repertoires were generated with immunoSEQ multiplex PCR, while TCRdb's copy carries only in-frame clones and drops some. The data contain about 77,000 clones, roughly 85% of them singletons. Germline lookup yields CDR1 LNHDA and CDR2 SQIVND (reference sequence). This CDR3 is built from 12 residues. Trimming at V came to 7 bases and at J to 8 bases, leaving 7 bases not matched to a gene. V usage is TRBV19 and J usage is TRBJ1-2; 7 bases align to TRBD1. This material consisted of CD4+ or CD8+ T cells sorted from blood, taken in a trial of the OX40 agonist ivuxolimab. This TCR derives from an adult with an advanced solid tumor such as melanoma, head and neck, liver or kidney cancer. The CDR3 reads CASTGSGGGYTF. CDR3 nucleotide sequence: TGTGCCAGTACTGGCTCAGGGGGGGGCTACACCTTC.